Each of the 23 T cell receptor beta chains below was sequenced from the same sample in a study of CD8+CD57+ T cells in acquired aplastic anemia. Using genomic DNA as the template, TCR beta VDJ and CDR3 profiling was carried out. One entry per CDR3 protein, called by TCRdb with MiXCR from the reads. This sample has some 240,000 distinct CDR3 sequences; 34% occur once, and the top ten carry around 1.1%. Sequencing input: sorted CD4+, CD8+, or CD8+CD57+ T cells (not recorded which) from PBMCs. The receptors originated from a human donor in good health, serving as a control.

As to this clonotype: The conserved closing phenylalanine or tryptophan is absent in this CDR3, likely reflecting a read error. V usage is TRBV30 and J usage is TRBJ1-6; a possible D gene is TRBD1 (6 bases). Trimming shortened V by 2 bases and J by 9 bases, and 17 bases separated the two germline ends. CDR3 size: 15 residues. From germline, CDR1 is GTSNPN and CDR2 SVGIG (reference sequence). In DNA, the CDR3 is TGTGCCTGGAGTACGAACTTAGGGGGGAGTTCACCCCTCCACTCT. Its protein is CAWSTNLGGSSPLHS.

This clonotype occurred many times. This chain links TRBV20-1 with TRBJ2-7, with TRBD1 identical over 10 bases. Trimming removed 5 bases from V and 3 bases from J; junction bases left unmatched: 1. This CDR3 comprises 12 residues. Per germline, CDR1 DFQATT and CDR2 SNEGSKA (reference sequence). The CDR3 loop reads CSAGDRGYEQYF. CDR3 coding DNA: TGCAGTGCTGGGGACAGGGGCTACGAGCAGTACTTC.

V gene TRBV25-1 combines with J gene TRBJ2-5, with 13 bases aligning to TRBD2. Looked up from germline, CDR1 is MGHDK and CDR2 is SYGVNS. The trim removed 3 bases at V and 4 bases at J, leaving 20 bases unmatched. The CDR3 extends over 21 amino acids. This CDR3 reads CASSEGLAGTKRRGRRETQYF. The CDR3 nucleotides read TGTGCCAGCAGTGAGGGACTAGCGGGGACCAAACGGCGGGGGAGACGAGAGACCCAGTACTTC.

Many counts were recorded for this clonotype. The chain is built from TRBV15 and TRBJ2-5; D unresolved. Between the trimmed V and J ends, which lost 0 bases and 5 bases, there was a span of 13 bases. The CDR3 totals 15 residues. Germline V gene data show CDR1 as LNHNV and CDR2 as YYDKDF (reference sequence). The DNA of the CDR3 is TGTGCCACCAGCAGAGATCTGGACGGGCGGGAGACCCAGTACTTC. Its protein is CATSRDLDGRETQYF.

This clonotype has more than one count but fewer than ten. A much larger clone lies a single base off, so this may be a read error. This rearrangement joins TRBV3-1 to TRBJ2-6, with unresolved D. V was pared by 4 bases and J by 0 bases, with 1 base between. Germline V gene data show CDR1 as LGHDT and CDR2 as YNNKEL (reference sequence). The CDR3 contains 13 residues. The CDR3 region is CASSLSGANVLTF. CDR3 nucleotides: TGTGCCAGCAGCCTCTCTGGGGCCAACGTCCTGACTTTC.

This clonotype has a count of ten or more. The rearrangement joins TRBV24-1 to TRBJ2-1; 9 positions agree with TRBD1. Germline values: CDR1 KGHDR, CDR2 SFDVKD. J gave up 2 bases and V 3 bases, and 4 bases lay outside the gene matches. The CDR3 spans 16 residues. The DNA for the CDR3 is TGTGCCACCAGTGATCCCCGACAGGGGGCCTACAATGAGCAGTTCTTC. The encoded protein is CATSDPRQGAYNEQFF.

The chain links TRBV2 to TRBJ2-3; D remains unclear. V was clipped by 8 bases and J by 3 bases, with 3 bases between them. This CDR3 contains 10 residues. Germline loops: CDR1 SNHLY, CDR2 FYNNEI. Here the CDR3 DNA reads TGTGCCAGCGAGACAGATACGCAGTATTTT. This translates into CASETDTQYF.

This clonotype was observed a few times. In DNA, the CDR3 is TGTGCCAGTAGGGACAAGGGCGCTGAAGCTTTCTTT. Protein sequence: CASRDKGAEAFF. J is TRBJ1-1 and V is TRBV19; tentatively, D is TRBD1 (5 bases). V was trimmed by 6 bases and J by 6 bases, leaving 11 bases between them. The CDR3 length is 12 residues. The germline V gene encodes CDR1 LNHDA and CDR2 SQIVND (reference sequence).

The table lists this clonotype with a few counts. The chain's CDR3 is CASSQGRTPGEKLFF. CDR3 DNA: TGCGCCAGCAGCCAAGGGCGGACTCCGGGAGAAAAACTGTTTTTT. The chain joins TRBV4-1 to TRBJ1-4; D is undetermined. The V end was cut by 1 base, the J end by 8 bases, with 14 bases between. Germline V gene data show CDR1 as MGHRA and CDR2 as YSYEKL. This CDR3 contains 15 residues.

This clonotype appeared once. The chain carries TRBV25-1 and TRBJ2-7; a weak D match, TRBD1 (6 bases). CDR1 and CDR2 (germline): MGHDK, SYGVNS. This CDR3 has 13 residues. The V gene lost 4 bases and the J gene lost 5 bases, with 12 bases spanning the gap. The CDR3 region has the DNA TGTGCCAGCAGTGGAACAGGGCCCGACGAGCAGTACTTC. Translation: CASSGTGPDEQYF.

The chain combines TRBV10-3 with TRBJ1-2; D gene ambiguous. CDR1 and CDR2 (germline): ENHRY, SYGVKD. This CDR3 region has 13 residues. The V end lost 0 bases, the J end lost 3 bases, and 5 bases lay between the germline ends. The CDR3 DNA reads TGTGCCATCAGTGAGTCGGCAGACTATGGCTACACCTTC. Translating it yields CAISESADYGYTF.

This clonotype was seen a handful of times. This chain links TRBV12-5 with TRBJ1-1; D unclear. CDR1 LGHNT and CDR2 FRNRAP come from the germline V gene. The CDR3 has 15 amino acids. V was trimmed by 0 bases and J by 1 base, leaving 9 bases between them. The CDR3 protein is CASGLVLGPNTEAFF. Written as DNA, the CDR3 is TGTGCTAGTGGTTTGGTACTTGGACCGAACACTGAAGCTTTCTTT.

This clonotype turned up a few times. The rearrangement joins TRBV10-3 to TRBJ1-2; 9 bases line up with TRBD1. From germline, CDR1 is ENHRY and CDR2 SYGVKD. The CDR3 has 15 residues. The junction had 7 bases not matched to a gene; V was cut back by 3 bases and J by 5 bases. DNA of the CDR3: TGTGCCATCAGTGAACCGGGACAGGGAAAGTATGGCTACACCTTC. Translating gives CAISEPGQGKYGYTF.

The chain employs TRBV24-1 and TRBJ1-5, with 10 bases lining up with TRBD1. The trim removed 10 bases at V and 14 bases at J, leaving 13 bases unmatched. The CDR3 contains 13 residues. CDR1 is KGHDR, CDR2 SFDVKD, per germline. The chain's CDR3 is CATEKTGGYNEHF. In DNA, the CDR3 is TGTGCCACTGAAAAGACAGGGGGCTACAATGAGCATTTT.

The rearrangement joins TRBV12-3 or TRBV12-4 to TRBJ2-7; TRBD1 aligns across 8 bases. The junction had 6 bases not matched to a gene; V was cut back by 6 bases and J by 5 bases. The length of the CDR3 is 13 residues. CDR3 in DNA: TGTGCCAGCAGCGTTCGGACAGGGAACGAGCAGTACTTC. Protein product: CASSVRTGNEQYF.

This clonotype was seen repeatedly, ten times or more. The rearrangement uses TRBV5-5 and TRBJ1-6; 9 bases match TRBD1. The CDR3 extends over 16 amino acids. V was pared by 1 base and J by 7 bases, with 6 bases of the junction left unmatched. The V gene's germline CDR1 is SGHKS and CDR2 YYEKEE (reference sequence). The CDR3 loop reads CASSLFPGQGNSPLHF. For the CDR3, the DNA is TGTGCCAGCAGCTTGTTTCCGGGACAGGGCAATTCACCCCTCCACTTT.

About this clonotype itself: A much larger clone differs by one base, so this may be a read error. This chain links TRBV19 with TRBJ2-1; the D gene could be TRBD1 or TRBD2 (5 bases each). Germline V gene lookup returns CDR1 LNHDA and CDR2 SQIVND (reference sequence). The CDR3 contains 16 residues. Trimming took off 3 bases at V and 8 bases at J, with 20 bases between the two ends. CDR3 in amino acids: CASSIPGTLGGDEQFF. In DNA, the CDR3 is TGTGCCAGTAGTATTCCCGGGACCCTAGGCGGCGATGAGCAGTTCTTC.

This clonotype came up many times. The rearrangement joins TRBV5-1 to TRBJ2-7; D might be TRBD1 (5 bases). The CDR3 is made up of 16 amino acids. Between the trimmed V and J ends, which lost 0 bases and 4 bases, there was a span of 17 bases. Germline CDR1 reads SGHRS; CDR2 reads YFSETQ. The CDR3 spells CASSLAGHTSSYEQYF. The CDR3 bases are TGCGCCAGCAGCTTGGCCGGACACACAAGTTCTTACGAGCAGTACTTC.

This chain uses TRBV2 with TRBJ2-5; 8 positions match TRBD2. J lost 5 bases, V lost 9 bases, and 8 bases had no gene match. The CDR3 sequence is 13 residues long. Looked up from germline, CDR1 is SNHLY and CDR2 is FYNNEI. The CDR3 DNA reads as TGTGCCAGTACCGGGACTAGACGGGAGACCCAGTACTTC. Protein product: CASTGTRRETQYF. Full variable domain (remainder filled in from reference TRBV2 and TRBJ2-5): EPEVTQTPSHQVTQMGQEVILRCVPISNHLYFYWYRQILGQKVEFLVSFYNNEISEKSEIFDDQFSVERPDGSNFTLKIRSTKLEDSAMYFCASTGTRRETQYFGPGTRLLVL.

This chain links TRBV2 with TRBJ2-6; 9 bases agree with TRBD1. With V trimmed by 5 bases and J by 8 bases, 7 bases remained unmatched. From germline, CDR1 is SNHLY and CDR2 FYNNEI. CDR3 size: 15 residues. This CDR3 reads CASSLPGTGTNVLTF. CDR3 bases: TGTGCCAGCAGTCTCCCCGGGACAGGGACCAACGTCCTGACTTTC.

Concerning this clonotype: This CDR3 fails to terminate in the conserved phenylalanine or tryptophan, so it likely reflects a read error. The chain joins TRBV19 to TRBJ2-1; 9 bases are a match to TRBD1. The J segment lost 7 bases and the V segment lost 3 bases, leaving 7 bases of the junction unmatched. The CDR3 sequence is 15 residues long. CDR1 is LNHDA, CDR2 SQIVND, per germline (reference sequence). This chain's CDR3 is CASSIPGQGLNEQFS. The CDR3 DNA reads as TGTGCCAGTAGTATCCCCGGACAGGGGCTAAATGAGCAGTTCTCC.

This clonotype came up a few times. The chain has TRBV5-4 and TRBJ2-1; TRBD1 matches 9 bases. Trimming cost V 0 bases and J 13 bases; bases outside gene matches: 11. There are 15 residues in the CDR3. Germline lookup yields CDR1 SGHNT and CDR2 YYREEE (reference sequence). The CDR3 loop is CASSLEDPTGGAQFF. DNA for the CDR3: TGTGCCAGCAGCTTGGAAGATCCAACAGGGGGCGCTCAGTTCTTC.

Comments on this clonotype: A much larger clone lies a single base off, so this may be a read error. It is likely a read error, because the conserved phenylalanine at the end of the CDR3 is missing. The rearrangement links TRBV20-1 to TRBJ1-2; TRBD1 matches at 10 bases. The V gene's germline CDR1 is DFQATT and CDR2 SNEGSKA (reference sequence). Trimming cost V 3 bases and J 5 bases; bases outside gene matches: 6. The CDR3 length is 14 residues. The CDR3 DNA is TGCAGTGCTAGGGACAGGGGGAAAGATTATGGCTACACCTGC. This gives the protein CSARDRGKDYGYTC.